The 18 T cell receptor beta chains reported below all come from one sample, sequenced in a study of memory CD4+ T cells and cytomegalovirus serostatus. Single viable CD3+CD4+CD8-CD45RO+ cells were sorted as the memory CD4+ T cells. The method was immunoSEQ multiplex PCR; TCRdb's version includes in-frame clones alone and lacks a portion of them. Of under 100,000 clones listed, around 80% are singletons. Sequenced sample: memory CD4+ T cells from blood. The receptors shown here come from an adult in good health and CMV-seronegative.

The chain is built from TRBV19 and TRBJ1-1, with a tentative D call TRBD1 (5 bases). Germline values: CDR1 LNHDA, CDR2 SQIVND (reference sequence). The V end was cut by 10 bases, the J end by 1 base, with 13 bases between. This CDR3 has 13 amino acids. This CDR3 is CATGGHTNTEAFF. In DNA form, the CDR3 reads TGTGCCACGGGAGGACACACGAACACTGAAGCTTTCTTT. Full variable domain (remainder filled in from reference TRBV19 and TRBJ1-1): DGGITQSPKYLFRKEGQNVTLSCEQNLNHDAMYWYRQDPGQGLRLIYYSQIVNDFQKGDIAEGYSVSREKKESFPLTVTSAQKNPTAFYLCATGGHTNTEAFFGQGTRLTVV.

The gene calls are TRBV7-9 and TRBJ1-2; D gene uncertain. The CDR3 totals 11 residues. Germline V CDR1 and CDR2: SEHNR, FQNEAQ (reference sequence). Trimming shortened V by 1 base and J by 7 bases, and 4 bases separated the two germline ends. This chain's CDR3 is CASSLGGGYTF. The CDR3 DNA reads TGTGCCAGCAGCTTAGGGGGTGGCTACACCTTC.

J is TRBJ1-3 and V is TRBV18, with TRBD1 identical over 8 bases. From germline, CDR1 is KGHSH and CDR2 LQKENI. After removal of 2 bases from V and 1 base from J, the junction contained 7 bases not matched to a gene. The CDR3 contains 17 residues. The CDR3 DNA sequence: TGTGCCAGCTCACCAAGGACAGGGTCGTCGTCTGGAAACACCATATATTTT. Its protein is CASSPRTGSSSGNTIYF.

The rearrangement uses TRBV12-5 and TRBJ2-3; D unclear. Germline V gene data show CDR1 as LGHNT and CDR2 as FRNRAP. The V and J ends lost 6 bases and 9 bases respectively, with 7 bases between them. The CDR3 sequence is 10 residues long. CDR3 residues: CASGEYTQYF. In nucleotides, the CDR3 is TGTGCTAGTGGCGAATACACGCAGTATTTT. Full variable domain (missing parts from reference TRBV12-5 and TRBJ2-3): DARVTQTPRHKVTEMGQEVTMRCQPILGHNTVFWYRQTMMQGLELLAYFRNRAPLDDSGMPKDRFSAEMPDATLATLKIQPSEPRDSAVYFCASGEYTQYFGPGTRLTVL.

The V and J genes are TRBV2 and TRBJ2-1, with 7 nucleotides matching TRBD2. J lost 7 bases, V lost 8 bases, and 14 bases had no gene match. Germline-derived CDR1 and CDR2 are SNHLY and FYNNEI. The CDR3 contains 15 residues. The CDR3 nucleotides read TGTGCCAGCCCCCCGGGTAGCGGGTTGGGGAATGAGCAGTTCTTC. Its translation: CASPPGSGLGNEQFF.

The rearrangement joins TRBV18 to TRBJ1-1, with D hard to call. The CDR3 loop spans 15 amino acids. The V and J ends lost 3 bases and 7 bases respectively, with 18 bases between them. Germline CDR1 and CDR2: KGHSH and LQKENI. The CDR3: CASSPIPGLQNEAFF. CDR3 in DNA: TGTGCCAGCTCACCGATCCCTGGTTTACAGAATGAAGCTTTCTTT.

V and J are TRBV10-1 and TRBJ2-5; no clear D. Trimming took 4 bases from V and 2 from J, leaving 8 bases between them. The CDR3 has 13 amino acids. The germline CDR1 and CDR2 sequences are WNHNN and SYGVQD (reference sequence). CDR3 residues: CASSGQVQETQYF. CDR3 nucleotides: TGCGCCAGCAGTGGCCAAGTACAAGAGACCCAGTACTTC.

The rearrangement uses TRBV5-1 and TRBJ2-7; D is uncertain. The germline gives CDR1 SGHRS, CDR2 YFSETQ. V lost 0 bases, J lost 5 bases, and 6 bases lay in between. The CDR3 extends over 12 amino acids. The chain's CDR3 is CASSLGSNEQYF. CDR3 bases: TGCGCCAGCAGCTTGGGCAGTAACGAGCAGTACTTC.

The chain combines TRBV2 with TRBJ2-6; 7 nucleotides line up with TRBD1. Germline values: CDR1 SNHLY, CDR2 FYNNEI. Trimming cost V 6 bases and J 0 bases; bases outside gene matches: 5. This CDR3 is 16 amino acids long. The CDR3 loop reads CASRRGRGSGANVLTF. The CDR3 bases are TGTGCCAGCAGGAGGGGGCGCGGCTCTGGGGCCAACGTCCTGACTTTC.

The chain uses TRBV4-3 and TRBJ1-1; no definite D call. Trimming removed 0 bases at V and 5 bases at J, with 10 bases between. Germline assignment: CDR1 LGHNA and CDR2 YSLEER. The CDR3 runs 14 residues. The CDR3 loop reads CASSQDLGYTEAFF. The CDR3 region has the DNA TGCGCCAGCAGCCAAGACCTGGGTTATACTGAAGCTTTCTTT.

This clone was detected once. This chain connects TRBV19 to TRBJ2-3, with D possibly being TRBD1 (8 bases). V shed 6 bases and J shed 4 bases, with 20 bases lying between them. From germline, CDR1 is LNHDA and CDR2 SQIVND (reference sequence). The length of the CDR3 is 16 residues. DNA of the CDR3: TGTGCCAGTAGACATTGGACCACAGGGGGGGCAGATACGCAGTATTTT. Translation gives CASRHWTTGGADTQYF.

The chain links TRBV10-3 to TRBJ1-1, with 9 bases aligning to TRBD1. Germline CDR1 and CDR2: ENHRY and SYGVKD. The CDR3 loop spans 16 amino acids. After removal of 4 bases from V and 4 bases from J, the junction contained 10 bases not matched to a gene. CDR3 DNA sequence: TGTGCCATCAGTGGGACAGGGGAGTATCTGGGCACTGAAGCTTTCTTT. Its protein product is CAISGTGEYLGTEAFF.

This clone turned up a few times. V usage is TRBV18 and J usage is TRBJ2-7; 7 bases are shared with TRBD1. The CDR3 runs to 14 residues. Germline CDR1 is KGHSH and CDR2 is LQKENI. The trim removed 2 bases at V and 5 bases at J, leaving 6 bases unmatched. The CDR3 reads CASSPNRGPDEQYF. As DNA, the CDR3 is TGTGCCAGCTCACCAAACAGGGGCCCAGACGAGCAGTACTTC. Full variable domain (remainder filled in from reference TRBV18 and TRBJ2-7): NAGVMQNPRHLVRRRGQEARLRCSPMKGHSHVYWYRQLPEEGLKFMVYLQKENIIDESGMPKERFSAEFPKEGPSILRIQQVVRGDSAAYFCASSPNRGPDEQYFGPGTRLTVT.

This clone was detected once. The rearrangement links TRBV19 to TRBJ1-5; 9 bases agree with TRBD1. In germline, CDR1 is LNHDA, CDR2 SQIVND (reference sequence). The CDR3 consists of 19 residues. V lost 6 bases to trimming and J lost 2 bases; unmatched junction nucleotides: 17. The CDR3 DNA is TGTGCCAGTAGAAGGGAAGGGTTTACGGGACAGGGTGGCAATCAGCCCCAGCATTTT. This encodes CASRREGFTGQGGNQPQHF.

This chain uses TRBV6-5 with TRBJ2-1; 8 bases align to TRBD1. This CDR3 contains 14 residues. Trimming cost V 4 bases and J 10 bases; bases outside gene matches: 9. The germline CDR1 and CDR2 sequences are MNHEY and SVGAGI. The CDR3, as DNA: TGTGCCAGCAGTTCGCCGACAGGGGCGTCGGAGCAGTTCTTC. It encodes CASSSPTGASEQFF.

This sequence joins TRBV6-1 and TRBJ1-2; tentative D call: TRBD1 (5 bases). Trimming pared 7 bases from V and 1 base from J, leaving 10 bases between. Germline loops: CDR1 MNHNS, CDR2 SASEGT. CDR3 length: 13 residues. This chain's CDR3 is CASNGGGNYGYTF. The DNA for the CDR3 is TGTGCCAGCAATGGGGGAGGTAACTATGGCTACACCTTC.

The count of this clone is one. J is TRBJ1-4 and V is TRBV4-3; D ambiguous. V was clipped by 4 bases and J by 12 bases, with 18 bases between them. The CDR3 spans 14 residues. Germline V gene sequence: CDR1 LGHNA, CDR2 YSLEER. The CDR3 region has the DNA TGCGCCAGCAGCCCCCGCACTCCCGGGATGGAACTGTTTTTT. This codes for CASSPRTPGMELFF.

CDR3 protein: CASSSPPGGNTEAFF. In DNA, the CDR3 is TGTGCCAGCAGTTCTCCCCCGGGGGGGAACACTGAAGCTTTCTTT. V is TRBV6-5 and J is TRBJ1-1; possible D gene TRBD1, 5 bases. Between the trimmed V and J ends, which lost 4 bases and 1 base, there was a span of 13 bases. This CDR3 is built from 15 residues. Per the germline V gene, CDR1 is MNHEY and CDR2 is SVGAGI.